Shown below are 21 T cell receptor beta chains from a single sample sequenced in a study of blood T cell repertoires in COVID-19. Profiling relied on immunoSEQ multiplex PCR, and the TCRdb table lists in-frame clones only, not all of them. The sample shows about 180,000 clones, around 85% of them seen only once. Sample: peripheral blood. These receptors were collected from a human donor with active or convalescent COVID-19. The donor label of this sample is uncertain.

CDR3 nucleotide sequence: TGTGCCAGCAGTGAATCTGATACGCAGTATTTT. It is translated as CASSESDTQYF. V usage is TRBV2 and J usage is TRBJ2-3, with unresolved D. Germline CDR1 is SNHLY and CDR2 is FYNNEI. V lost 2 bases, J lost 6 bases, and 3 bases lay in between. The CDR3 totals 11 residues.

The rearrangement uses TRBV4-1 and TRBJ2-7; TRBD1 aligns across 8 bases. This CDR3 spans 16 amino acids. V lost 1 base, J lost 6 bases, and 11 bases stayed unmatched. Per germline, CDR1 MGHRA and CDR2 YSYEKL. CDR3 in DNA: TGCGCCAGCAGCCAAGTCCAGGGGGCCCGGGGTGGCGAGCAGTACTTC. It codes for CASSQVQGARGGEQYF.

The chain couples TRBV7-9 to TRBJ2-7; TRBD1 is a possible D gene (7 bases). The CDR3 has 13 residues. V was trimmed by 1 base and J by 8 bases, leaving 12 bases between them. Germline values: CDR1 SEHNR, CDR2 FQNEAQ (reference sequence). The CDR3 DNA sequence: TGTGCCAGCAGCTTAGATTCAGGGGGGAAGCAGTACTTC. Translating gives CASSLDSGGKQYF.

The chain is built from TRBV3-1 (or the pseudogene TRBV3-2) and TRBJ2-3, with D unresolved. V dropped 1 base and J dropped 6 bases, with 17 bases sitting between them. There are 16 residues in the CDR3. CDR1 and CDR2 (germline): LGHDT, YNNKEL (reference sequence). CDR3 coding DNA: TGTGCCAGCAGCCAAGTAGGAGACGGCGCCAGCGATACGCAGTATTTT. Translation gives CASSQVGDGASDTQYF.

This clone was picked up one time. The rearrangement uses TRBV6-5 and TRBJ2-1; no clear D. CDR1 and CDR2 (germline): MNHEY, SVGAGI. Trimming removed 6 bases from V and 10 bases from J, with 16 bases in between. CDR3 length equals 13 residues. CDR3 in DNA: TGTGCCAGCAGCTACGACACAGTTCTCGAGCAGTTCTTC. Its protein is CASSYDTVLEQFF.

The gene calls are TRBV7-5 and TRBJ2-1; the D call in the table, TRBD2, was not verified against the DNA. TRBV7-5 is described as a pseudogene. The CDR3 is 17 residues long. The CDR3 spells CVRSQRLLNVAYNEQFF. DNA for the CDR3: TGTGTCAGAAGCCAGAGGTTGTTAAACGTGGCCTACAATGAGCAGTTCTTC.

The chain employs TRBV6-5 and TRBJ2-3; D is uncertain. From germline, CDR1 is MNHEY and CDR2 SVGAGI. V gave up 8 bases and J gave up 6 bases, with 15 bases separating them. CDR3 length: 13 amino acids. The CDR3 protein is CASSLWAGDTQYF. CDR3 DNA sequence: TGTGCCAGCTCACTTTGGGCTGGGGATACGCAGTATTTT.

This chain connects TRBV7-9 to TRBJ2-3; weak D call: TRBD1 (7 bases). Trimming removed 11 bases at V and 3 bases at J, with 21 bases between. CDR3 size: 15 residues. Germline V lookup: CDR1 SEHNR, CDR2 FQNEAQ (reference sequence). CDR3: CAGNGGGGRTDTQYF. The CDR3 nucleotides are TGTGCCGGAAACGGAGGAGGGGGCCGGACAGATACGCAGTATTTT. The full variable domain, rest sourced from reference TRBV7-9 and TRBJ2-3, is DTGVSQNPRHKITKRGQNVTFRCDPISEHNRLYWYRQTLGQGPEFLTYFQNEAQLEKSRLLSDRFSAERPKGSFSTLEIQRTEQGDSAMYLCAGNGGGGRTDTQYFGPGTRLTVL.

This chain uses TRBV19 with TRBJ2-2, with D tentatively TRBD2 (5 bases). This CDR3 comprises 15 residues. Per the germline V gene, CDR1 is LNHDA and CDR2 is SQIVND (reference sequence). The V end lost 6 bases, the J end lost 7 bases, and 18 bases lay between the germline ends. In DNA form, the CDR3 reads TGTGCCAGTAGCTCCGGACTGGGTTTTGGCGGGGAGCTGTTTTTT. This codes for CASSSGLGFGGELFF.

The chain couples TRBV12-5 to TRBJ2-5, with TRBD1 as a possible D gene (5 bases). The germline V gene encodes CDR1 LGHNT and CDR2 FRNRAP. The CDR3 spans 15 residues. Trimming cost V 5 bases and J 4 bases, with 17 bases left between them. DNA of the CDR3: TGTGCTAGTGGTCCCAGCCGGACATTTGGAGAGACCCAGTACTTC. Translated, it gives CASGPSRTFGETQYF. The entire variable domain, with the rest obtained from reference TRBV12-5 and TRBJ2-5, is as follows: DARVTQTPRHKVTEMGQEVTMRCQPILGHNTVFWYRQTMMQGLELLAYFRNRAPLDDSGMPKDRFSAEMPDATLATLKIQPSEPRDSAVYFCASGPSRTFGETQYFGPGTRLLVL.

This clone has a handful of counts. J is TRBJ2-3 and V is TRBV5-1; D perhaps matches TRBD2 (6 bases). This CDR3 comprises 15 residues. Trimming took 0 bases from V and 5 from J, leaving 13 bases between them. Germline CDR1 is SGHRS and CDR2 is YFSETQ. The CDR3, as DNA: TGCGCCAGCAGCTTGGCGGGCGGGACGATAGATACGCAGTATTTT. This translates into CASSLAGGTIDTQYF.

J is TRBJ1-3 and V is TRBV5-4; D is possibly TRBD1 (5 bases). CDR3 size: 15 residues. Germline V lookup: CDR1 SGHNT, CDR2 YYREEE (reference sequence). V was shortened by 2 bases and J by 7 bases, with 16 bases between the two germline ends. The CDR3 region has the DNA TGTGCCAGCAGCTTTGCGACAGCAGAATTGAACACCATATATTTT. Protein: CASSFATAELNTIYF. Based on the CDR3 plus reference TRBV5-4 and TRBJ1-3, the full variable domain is ETGVTQSPTHLIKTRGQQVTLRCSSQSGHNTVSWYQQALGQGPQFIFQYYREEENGRGNFPPRFSGLQFPNYSSELNVNALELDDSALYLCASSFATAELNTIYFGEGSWLTVV.

The CDR3, as DNA: TGTGCCAGCAGCCCAGCTACTAGCGCGGTCTCCTACGAGCAGTACTTC. Its translation is CASSPATSAVSYEQYF. The J gene is TRBJ2-7, the V gene TRBV7-9; 7 bases agree with TRBD2. This CDR3 spans 16 amino acids. Trimming removed 5 bases from V and 0 bases from J; junction bases left unmatched: 10. Germline assignment: CDR1 SEHNR and CDR2 FQNEAQ (reference sequence).

In nucleotides, the CDR3 is TGTGCCAGCAGTCGGCGAGGCCTCACAACTAATGAAAAACTGTTTTTT. Protein: CASSRRGLTTNEKLFF. The chain uses TRBV28 and TRBJ1-4; D unresolved. CDR1 MDHEN and CDR2 SYDVKM come from the germline V gene. With 5 bases removed from V and 0 bases from J, the gap between germline ends came to 13 bases. The CDR3 runs to 16 residues.

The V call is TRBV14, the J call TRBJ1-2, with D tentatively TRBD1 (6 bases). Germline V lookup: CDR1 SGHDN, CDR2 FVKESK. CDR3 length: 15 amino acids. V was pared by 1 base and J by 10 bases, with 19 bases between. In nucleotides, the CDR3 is TGTGCCAGCAGCCAAGGGAACAGGGAATCCAGACCCTACACCTTC. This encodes CASSQGNRESRPYTF.

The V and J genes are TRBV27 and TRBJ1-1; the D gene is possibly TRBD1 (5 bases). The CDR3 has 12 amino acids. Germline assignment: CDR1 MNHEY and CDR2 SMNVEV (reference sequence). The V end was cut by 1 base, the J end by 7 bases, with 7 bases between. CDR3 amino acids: CASSLWGGEAFF. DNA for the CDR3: TGTGCCAGCAGTTTATGGGGGGGTGAAGCTTTCTTT.

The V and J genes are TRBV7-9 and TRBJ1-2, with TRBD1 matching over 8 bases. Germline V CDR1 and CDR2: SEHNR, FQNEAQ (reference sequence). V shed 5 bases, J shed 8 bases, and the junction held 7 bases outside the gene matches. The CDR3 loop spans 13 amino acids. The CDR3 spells CASSQDRGGGYTF. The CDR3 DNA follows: TGTGCCAGCAGCCAAGACAGGGGTGGAGGCTACACCTTC.

The CDR3 coding sequence is TGTGCCAGCAGTGGGGGGGGGCGGTCCCTCCAAGAGACCCAGTACTTC. As protein: CASSGGGRSLQETQYF. This rearrangement joins TRBV6-1 to TRBJ2-5, with D possibly being TRBD2 (7 bases). Germline V gene data show CDR1 as MNHNS and CDR2 as SASEGT. The CDR3 is 16 amino acids. Trimming left V 4 bases short and J 1 base short, with 16 bases between.

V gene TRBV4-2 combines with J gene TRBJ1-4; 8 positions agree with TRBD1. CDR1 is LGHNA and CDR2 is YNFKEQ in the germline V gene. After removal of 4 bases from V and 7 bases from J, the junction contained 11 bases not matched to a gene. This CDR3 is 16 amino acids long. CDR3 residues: CASSRTLGTGTEKLFF. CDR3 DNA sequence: TGTGCCAGCAGCCGGACCCTCGGGACAGGTACTGAAAAACTGTTTTTT.

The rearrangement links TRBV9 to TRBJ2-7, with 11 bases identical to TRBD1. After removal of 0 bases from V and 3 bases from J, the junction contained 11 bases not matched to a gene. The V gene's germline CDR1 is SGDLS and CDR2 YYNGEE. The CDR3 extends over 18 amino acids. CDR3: CASSVGTGGTSRRYEQYF. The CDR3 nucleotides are TGTGCCAGCAGCGTAGGGACAGGGGGCACTTCACGTCGCTACGAGCAGTACTTC.

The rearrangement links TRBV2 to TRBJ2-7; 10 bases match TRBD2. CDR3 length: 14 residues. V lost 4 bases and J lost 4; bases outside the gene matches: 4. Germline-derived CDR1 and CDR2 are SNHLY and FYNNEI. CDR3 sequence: CASSAASGRYEQYF. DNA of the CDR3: TGTGCCAGCAGTGCAGCTAGCGGGAGATACGAGCAGTACTTC.